These T cell receptor beta chains were read from a single sample in a study of OX40 agonist ivuxolimab in advanced cancers. Clones were sequenced by immunoSEQ multiplex PCR, and TCRdb holds only the in-frame ones, with some missing. The table lists roughly 32,000 clones, roughly 90% of them singletons. This specimen was CD4+ or CD8+ T cells sorted from blood, taken in a trial of the OX40 agonist ivuxolimab. The receptors originated from an adult with an advanced solid tumor such as melanoma, head and neck, liver or kidney cancer. CDR3s include the opening cysteine and the closing phenylalanine or tryptophan. D genes are given only for firm matches. Size is omitted from some rows. Given values are once, few, many or a class for expanded clones.

TRBJ2-2 TRBD2 once TRBV19 TGTGCCAGTAGAGGGACTAGCGGCGCCGGGGAGCTGTTTTTT CASRGTSGAGELFF
TRBJ1-1 - - TRBV6-1 TGTGCCAGCAGGGAAGAGGGTTACACTGAAGCTTTCTTT CASREEGYTEAFF
TRBJ2-3 - - TRBV7-2 TGTGCCAGCAGCCATGAGCGAGATACGCAGTATTTT CASSHERDTQYF
TRBJ2-1 TRBD1 once TRBV5-1 TGCGCCAGCAGCCAGTGGGGGACAGGGTCATACAATGAGCAGTTCTTC CASSQWGTGSYNEQFF
TRBJ1-3 - - TRBV7-9 TGTGCCAGCAGCTTAGACGGACAGAGAGGAAACACCATATATTTT CASSLDGQRGNTIYF
TRBJ2-1 - - TRBV2 TGTGCCAGCAGTGAAGGGCGGGGGCCTGGGAATGAGCAGTTCTTC CASSEGRGPGNEQFF
TRBJ2-7 - - TRBV6-5 TGTGCCAGCAGTTACATGACAGTCGACGAGCAGTACTTC CASSYMTVDEQYF
TRBJ2-5 - - TRBV5-4 TGTGCCAGCAGCTTGGAACCGCTTAGCGAAGAGACCCAGTACTTC CASSLEPLSEETQYF
TRBJ2-7 - - TRBV5-8 TGTGCCAGCAGTCCCTTTGGGATCTACGAGCAGTACTTC CASSPFGIYEQYF
TRBJ2-1 TRBD1 - TRBV28 TGTGCCAGCAGTTCATACACCGGGACAGGGGACAATGAGCAGTTCTTC CASSSYTGTGDNEQFF
TRBJ1-2 - once TRBV2 TGTGCCAGCAGGGGGGAATCGAACTATGGCTACACCTTC CASRGESNYGYTF
TRBJ1-1 - - TRBV20-1 TGCAGCCCCGAGGGGGAAAAAGCTTTCTTT CSPEGEKAFF
TRBJ1-1 - once TRBV19 TGTGCCAGTAATCAGGGGCACACTGAAGCTTTCTTT CASNQGHTEAFF
TRBJ2-1 TRBD2 - TRBV27 TGTGCCAGCAGTTTGGGGGGAGGGTCCTACAATGAGCAGTTCTTC CASSLGGGSYNEQFF
TRBJ2-7 - once TRBV9 TGTGCCAGCAGCGTAGTGAGGGGGGCGCCCGAGCAGTACTTC CASSVVRGAPEQYF
TRBJ2-3 - - TRBV5-1 TGCGCCAGCAGCTTGGCCGGGGTCTCAGATACGCAGTATTTT CASSLAGVSDTQYF
TRBJ2-5 TRBD2 - TRBV27 TGTGCCAGCAGTAAGCCGCCGGGACTAGCGGGGCGGCGCCAGTACTTC CASSKPPGLAGRRQYF
TRBJ1-5 - few TRBV19 TGTGCCAGTAGTTGGGGCGGGGGCAATCAGCCCCAGCATTTT CASSWGGGNQPQHF
TRBJ2-1 - - TRBV9 TGTGCCAGCAGCGGCTTGAACGGACTGTCGGGCCTGGAGCAGTTCTTC CASSGLNGLSGLEQFF
TRBJ2-7 - - TRBV19 TGTGCCAGTAGATACGCGATAGGAAGTCACGAGCAGTACTTC CASRYAIGSHEQYF
TRBJ2-5 - - TRBV2 TGTGCCAGCAGTGAAGGGGGGGATGTGACCCAGTACTTC CASSEGGDVTQYF
TRBJ2-1 - - TRBV6-1 TGTGCCAGCAGTGAAGCAAGGCGGTGGGACCAATACAATGAGCAGTTCTTC CASSEARRWDQYNEQFF
TRBJ2-4 - - TRBV13 TGTGCCAGCAGCTCCCCGGCCGGCGGCAAAAACATTCAGTACTTC CASSSPAGGKNIQYF
TRBJ1-1 TRBD1 few TRBV28 TGTGCCAGCACACGGGACAGGGTGACTGAAGCTTTCTTT CASTRDRVTEAFF
TRBJ2-1 - - TRBV27 TGTGCCAGCAGTTTTGGGACTGCACGGAATGAGCAGTTCTTC CASSFGTARNEQFF
TRBJ2-5 - - TRBV5-4 TGTGCCAGCAGCTTGCCCCCTTCCGAGACCCAGTACTTC CASSLPPSETQYF